This passage covers 5 T cell receptor beta chains from one sample sequenced in a study of T cell responses to AZD1222 COVID-19 vaccine. The protocol was immunoSEQ multiplex PCR, while the TCRdb copy is restricted to in-frame clones and leaves out a portion. Of about 160,000 clones listed, under 95% are singletons. The source was peripheral blood, collected on day 0 of MenACWY control vaccination. All receptors derive from an adult in good health.

The CDR3 DNA is TGTGCCAGCAGACCCGGACAGCCCCAGCCCCAGCATTTT. The encoded protein is CASRPGQPQPQHF. The chain is built from TRBV2 and TRBJ1-5; tentatively, D is TRBD1 (6 bases). V shed 6 bases and J shed 7 bases, with 13 bases lying between them. There are 13 residues in the CDR3. Germline-derived CDR1 and CDR2 are SNHLY and FYNNEI.

This chain joins TRBV3-1 (or the pseudogene TRBV3-2) and TRBJ1-6; D ambiguous. The germline V gene encodes CDR1 LGHDT and CDR2 YNNKEL (reference sequence). Trimming pared 3 bases from V and 5 bases from J, leaving 8 bases between. The CDR3 has 14 residues. CDR3 in amino acids: CASSQEGHNSPLHF. DNA of the CDR3: TGTGCCAGCAGCCAGGAGGGTCATAATTCACCCCTCCACTTT.

V gene TRBV3-1 (or the pseudogene TRBV3-2) combines with J gene TRBJ2-5; 9 bases align to TRBD1. V shed 1 base, J shed 3 bases, and the junction held 3 bases outside the gene matches. This CDR3 region has 15 residues. Germline V gene data show CDR1 as LGHDT and CDR2 as YNNKEL (reference sequence). CDR3 nucleotide sequence: TGTGCCAGCAGCCAAGGGACAGGGGAAGAAGAGACCCAGTACTTC. This codes for CASSQGTGEEETQYF.

The chain carries TRBV27 and TRBJ2-7; 8 positions agree with TRBD1. V trimming: 6 bases; J trimming: 6 bases; junction bases outside the gene matches: 7. Germline V CDR1 and CDR2: MNHEY, SMNVEV (reference sequence). The CDR3 extends over 13 amino acids. CDR3 protein: CASSPTGGGEQYF. CDR3 bases: TGTGCCAGCAGCCCAACAGGGGGAGGCGAGCAGTACTTC.

The J gene is TRBJ2-7, the V gene TRBV28; 9 positions agree with TRBD2. CDR1 MDHEN and CDR2 SYDVKM come from the germline V gene. CDR3 size: 16 residues. The V segment lost 6 bases and the J segment 3 bases; nucleotides outside the gene matches: 12. CDR3 sequence (DNA): TGTGCCAGCAGGCCAAGCGGCGCGGGAGGGCACTACGAGCAGTACTTC. It yields the protein CASRPSGAGGHYEQYF.